Listed below are T cell receptor beta chains from one sample, sequenced in a study of shared clonotypes between healthy human individuals. Some clones are missing from TCRdb's copy, which holds only in-frame ones; the method was immunoSEQ multiplex PCR. The sample records some 660,000 clones, approximately 73% being singletons. The sequencing input was memory CD4+ T cells sorted from blood. The source is a woman aged 25-40 years in good health. CDR3s include the opening cysteine and the closing phenylalanine or tryptophan. A D gene is named only where the DNA matches it firmly. Clone size is given for some rows only: seen once, a few or many times, or a class if the clone is expanded.

V gene: TRBV5-1
J gene: TRBJ2-7
D gene: TRBD1
clone size: NA
CDR3 DNA: TGCGCCAGCAGCGTTAGACAGGGATCCTCCTACGAGCAGTACTTC
CDR3 protein: CASSVRQGSSYEQYF

V gene: TRBV18
J gene: TRBJ1-1
D gene: NA
clone size: few
CDR3 DNA: TGTGCCACCACAGGGAACGAGAACACTGAAGCTTTCTTT
CDR3 protein: CATTGNENTEAFF

V gene: TRBV27
J gene: TRBJ1-5
D gene: NA
clone size: NA
CDR3 DNA: TGTGCCAGCAGTTGGGGCGGGGGGAGCAATCAGCCCCAGCATTTT
CDR3 protein: CASSWGGGSNQPQHF

V gene: TRBV19
J gene: TRBJ1-5
D gene: TRBD1
clone size: NA
CDR3 DNA: TGTGCCAGTCGAACCACCAGGTACAGGGGGTGGAATCAGCCCCAGCATTTT
CDR3 protein: CASRTTRYRGWNQPQHF

V gene: TRBV7-6
J gene: TRBJ2-3
D gene: NA
clone size: NA
CDR3 DNA: TGTGCCAGCAGCTCCGTATGGGGTTTGGGGACAGATACGCAGTATTTT
CDR3 protein: CASSSVWGLGTDTQYF

V gene: TRBV6-1
J gene: TRBJ1-5
D gene: TRBD1
clone size: NA
CDR3 DNA: TGTGCCAGCAACTATGTAGGGGGCAGAGATCAGCCCCAGCATTTT
CDR3 protein: CASNYVGGRDQPQHF

V gene: TRBV7-2
J gene: TRBJ2-1
D gene: TRBD1
clone size: NA
CDR3 DNA: TGTGCCAGCAGCTTAGAAAGAAGACAGGGGGGGTACGATGAGCAGTTCTTC
CDR3 protein: CASSLERRQGGYDEQFF

V gene: TRBV19
J gene: TRBJ2-2
D gene: TRBD1
clone size: NA
CDR3 DNA: TGTGCCAGTAGGGTGACAGGGCTCCCCGGGGAGCTGTTTTTT
CDR3 protein: CASRVTGLPGELFF

V gene: TRBV28
J gene: TRBJ2-7
D gene: TRBD2
clone size: NA
CDR3 DNA: TGTGCCAGCAGTGACCTAGCGGGGACCTGGGGGCAGTACTTC
CDR3 protein: CASSDLAGTWGQYF

V gene: TRBV6-6
J gene: TRBJ1-5
D gene: TRBD1
clone size: few
CDR3 DNA: TGTGCCAGCAACGACCGGGACAGCAGAAATCAGCCCCAGCATTTT
CDR3 protein: CASNDRDSRNQPQHF

V gene: TRBV19
J gene: TRBJ1-1
D gene: NA
clone size: few
CDR3 DNA: TGTGCCAGTAGTATACGGGTCCGGTGGGCGAACACTGAAGCTTTCTTT
CDR3 protein: CASSIRVRWANTEAFF

V gene: TRBV13
J gene: TRBJ2-7
D gene: NA
clone size: NA
CDR3 DNA: TGTGCCAGCAGTTCCTCTTGGGGAGGATCCTACGAGCAGTACTTC
CDR3 protein: CASSSSWGGSYEQYF

V gene: TRBV12-5
J gene: TRBJ1-5
D gene: NA
clone size: NA
CDR3 DNA: TGTGCTAGTGGTCCAGCCATAAACAGGGGCAATCAGCCCCAGCATTTT
CDR3 protein: CASGPAINRGNQPQHF

V gene: TRBV4-1
J gene: TRBJ2-3
D gene: NA
clone size: NA
CDR3 DNA: TGCGCCAGCAGCCCCCGTCTAGCCACAGATACGCAGTATTTT
CDR3 protein: CASSPRLATDTQYF

V gene: TRBV15
J gene: TRBJ1-1
D gene: TRBD1
clone size: NA
CDR3 DNA: TGTGCCACCAGCATAACCGACAGGGCCCGGGGCACTGAAGCTTTCTTT
CDR3 protein: CATSITDRARGTEAFF

V gene: TRBV20-1
J gene: TRBJ1-2
D gene: NA
clone size: NA
CDR3 DNA: TGCAGTGCCCCGGGACCAGGTTGGTCCTTCTTC
CDR3 protein: CSAPGPGWSFF

V gene: TRBV2
J gene: TRBJ2-5
D gene: NA
clone size: NA
CDR3 DNA: TGTGCCAGCGCCTTCCCGGGGACGTCTAAAGAGACCCAGTACTTC
CDR3 protein: CASAFPGTSKETQYF

V gene: TRBV5-1
J gene: TRBJ2-2
D gene: TRBD1
clone size: NA
CDR3 DNA: TGCGCCAGCAGCGAGGGACAGGGGGCCGGGGAGCTGTTTTTT
CDR3 protein: CASSEGQGAGELFF

V gene: TRBV5-4
J gene: TRBJ1-5
D gene: NA
clone size: NA
CDR3 DNA: TGTGCCAGCAGTACACGACGGTATAGCAATCAGCCCCAGCATTTT
CDR3 protein: CASSTRRYSNQPQHF

V gene: TRBV18
J gene: TRBJ1-1
D gene: NA
clone size: NA
CDR3 DNA: TGTGCCAGCTCACCACAGGGGGAGGCTTTCTTT
CDR3 protein: CASSPQGEAFF

V gene: TRBV15
J gene: TRBJ2-7
D gene: TRBD2
clone size: NA
CDR3 DNA: TGTGCCACCAGCAGAGGTGGACTAGCGGGAGGCAAAAAAATCTACGAGCAGTACTTC
CDR3 protein: CATSRGGLAGGKKIYEQYF

V gene: TRBV6-5
J gene: TRBJ1-1
D gene: NA
clone size: NA
CDR3 DNA: TGTGCCAGCAGTTACCTATCAGGGGTTGGAGGAGCTTTCTTT
CDR3 protein: CASSYLSGVGGAFF

V gene: TRBV5-6
J gene: TRBJ1-2
D gene: NA
clone size: NA
CDR3 DNA: TGTGCCAGCAGCTTGGCCGAGGTAGGGCCGAACTATGGCTACACCTTC
CDR3 protein: CASSLAEVGPNYGYTF

V gene: TRBV18
J gene: TRBJ2-2
D gene: TRBD1
clone size: NA
CDR3 DNA: TGTGCCAGCTCACCAAGACAGGGTATCGGGGAGCTGTTTTTT
CDR3 protein: CASSPRQGIGELFF

V gene: TRBV13
J gene: TRBJ2-3
D gene: TRBD2
clone size: NA
CDR3 DNA: TGTGCCAGCAGCTCGGCGGGAGTGGCAGATACGCAGTATTTT
CDR3 protein: CASSSAGVADTQYF

V gene: TRBV5-1
J gene: TRBJ2-5
D gene: TRBD1
clone size: NA
CDR3 DNA: TGCGCCAGCAGCTTGAGCACAGGGGAAACAGAGACCCAGTACTTC
CDR3 protein: CASSLSTGETETQYF

V gene: TRBV5-1
J gene: TRBJ2-2
D gene: TRBD1
clone size: many
CDR3 DNA: TGCGCCAGCAGCTTAACGGACAGGGACACCGGGGAGCTGTTTTTT
CDR3 protein: CASSLTDRDTGELFF

V gene: TRBV7-2
J gene: TRBJ2-7
D gene: NA
clone size: NA
CDR3 DNA: TGTGCCAGCAGCGGATGGGCGTCAGGGGGAGGCTACGAGCAGTACTTC
CDR3 protein: CASSGWASGGGYEQYF

V gene: TRBV5-1
J gene: TRBJ2-1
D gene: NA
clone size: NA
CDR3 DNA: TGCGCCAGCAGCTTGGAAACGTACAATGAGCAGTTCTTC
CDR3 protein: CASSLETYNEQFF

V gene: TRBV28
J gene: TRBJ1-2
D gene: NA
clone size: once
CDR3 DNA: TGTGCCACAGGTGGGGGCACTAGCTATGGCTACACCTTC
CDR3 protein: CATGGGTSYGYTF

V gene: TRBV5-1
J gene: TRBJ1-1
D gene: NA
clone size: once
CDR3 DNA: TGCGCCAGCAGCCCTGGACACCCTGAAGCTTTCTTT
CDR3 protein: CASSPGHPEAFF

V gene: TRBV4-1
J gene: TRBJ2-1
D gene: TRBD2
clone size: few
CDR3 DNA: TGCGCCAGCAGCCAAGATCGCGGCGGGGGATTGGGGAATGAGCAGTTCTTC
CDR3 protein: CASSQDRGGGLGNEQFF

V gene: TRBV19
J gene: TRBJ1-1
D gene: NA
clone size: NA
CDR3 DNA: TGTGCCAGTAGTACGTCGGTCGGGGCAGTGGTGAACACTGAAGCTTTCTTT
CDR3 protein: CASSTSVGAVVNTEAFF

V gene: TRBV5-1
J gene: TRBJ1-4
D gene: NA
clone size: few
CDR3 DNA: TGCGCCAGCAGTTCGTCATTGAGGTTAGACGAAAAACTGTTTTTT
CDR3 protein: CASSSSLRLDEKLFF

V gene: TRBV5-1
J gene: TRBJ2-2
D gene: TRBD2
clone size: NA
CDR3 DNA: TGCGCCAGCAGTTTTCGCTCCAGGGGACTAGCGGGAGGAGCGAACACCGGGGAGCTGTTTTTT
CDR3 protein: CASSFRSRGLAGGANTGELFF

V gene: TRBV6-4
J gene: TRBJ2-3
D gene: TRBD2
clone size: NA
CDR3 DNA: TGTGCCAGCAGAAGGACTAGCGCATCAGATACGCAGTATTTT
CDR3 protein: CASRRTSASDTQYF

V gene: TRBV25-1
J gene: TRBJ1-5
D gene: NA
clone size: NA
CDR3 DNA: TGTGCCAGCAGTTTTGGCAATCAGCCCCAGCATTTT
CDR3 protein: CASSFGNQPQHF

V gene: TRBV25-1
J gene: TRBJ2-1
D gene: TRBD1
clone size: NA
CDR3 DNA: TGTGCCAGCAGTGCTCCCGGGACAGACTATAGCTCCTACAATGAGCAGTTCTTC
CDR3 protein: CASSAPGTDYSSYNEQFF

V gene: TRBV7-3
J gene: TRBJ2-6
D gene: NA
clone size: NA
CDR3 DNA: TGTGCCAGCAGCTACGGGGGCGCCGGGGCCAACGTCCTGACTTTC
CDR3 protein: CASSYGGAGANVLTF

V gene: TRBV19
J gene: TRBJ2-2
D gene: NA
clone size: NA
CDR3 DNA: TGTGCCAGTAGTCGACAGACCGCGAACACCGGGGAGCTGTTTTTT
CDR3 protein: CASSRQTANTGELFF

V gene: TRBV7-6
J gene: TRBJ1-5
D gene: NA
clone size: NA
CDR3 DNA: TGTGCCAGCAGCTTAGTACCCCCGGCCGGCGGAGGAAATCAGCCCCAGCATTTT
CDR3 protein: CASSLVPPAGGGNQPQHF

V gene: TRBV7-9
J gene: TRBJ2-7
D gene: NA
clone size: NA
CDR3 DNA: TGTGCCAGCAGCTTTACAAACGAGCAGTACTTC
CDR3 protein: CASSFTNEQYF

V gene: TRBV11-3
J gene: TRBJ1-1
D gene: NA
clone size: NA
CDR3 DNA: TGTGCCAGCAGCTTACAACACTCAGAGAACACTGAAGCTTTCTTT
CDR3 protein: CASSLQHSENTEAFF

V gene: TRBV5-1
J gene: TRBJ1-2
D gene: NA
clone size: NA
CDR3 DNA: TGCGCCAGCAGCCCGGACTACAATGGCTACACCTTC
CDR3 protein: CASSPDYNGYTF

V gene: TRBV5-1
J gene: TRBJ2-5
D gene: NA
clone size: NA
CDR3 DNA: TGCGCCAGCAGCTTGGGACAGGAGGGGACCCAGTACTTC
CDR3 protein: CASSLGQEGTQYF

V gene: TRBV30
J gene: TRBJ1-3
D gene: NA
clone size: NA
CDR3 DNA: TGTGCCTGGAGTGCCAGATATGGGGGCTCCGGGGCTGGAAACACCATATATTTT
CDR3 protein: CAWSARYGGSGAGNTIYF

V gene: TRBV18
J gene: TRBJ2-2
D gene: TRBD1
clone size: NA
CDR3 DNA: TGTGCCAGCTCACATGGGACAGGCTCATCTTTCACCGGGGAGCTGTTTTTT
CDR3 protein: CASSHGTGSSFTGELFF

V gene: TRBV7-6
J gene: TRBJ2-7
D gene: TRBD1
clone size: NA
CDR3 DNA: TGTGCCAGCAGCCAGGGACAGGGGGCCTACGAGCAGTACTTC
CDR3 protein: CASSQGQGAYEQYF

V gene: TRBV7-9
J gene: TRBJ2-2
D gene: TRBD2
clone size: NA
CDR3 DNA: TGTGCCAGCAGCTTAGCGGAGGCTAGCGGGAACACCGGGGAGCTGTTTTTT
CDR3 protein: CASSLAEASGNTGELFF

V gene: TRBV11-2
J gene: TRBJ2-2
D gene: NA
clone size: once
CDR3 DNA: TGTGCCAGCAGCTCAACCGGGACTCCCGCGGGGGAGCTGTTTTTT
CDR3 protein: CASSSTGTPAGELFF

V gene: TRBV11-3
J gene: TRBJ2-7
D gene: TRBD1
clone size: few
CDR3 DNA: TGTGCCAGCAGCTTAGGACAGGGAAGCTCCTACGAGCAGTACTTC
CDR3 protein: CASSLGQGSSYEQYF

V gene: TRBV2
J gene: TRBJ2-2
D gene: NA
clone size: NA
CDR3 DNA: TGTGCCAGCAAAGGACGGGACGGGAGAGTCACCGGGGAGCTGTTTTTT
CDR3 protein: CASKGRDGRVTGELFF

V gene: TRBV6-5
J gene: TRBJ2-7
D gene: NA
clone size: NA
CDR3 DNA: TGTGCCAGCAGCCACAACCACGAGCAGTACTTC
CDR3 protein: CASSHNHEQYF

V gene: TRBV19
J gene: TRBJ1-1
D gene: NA
clone size: NA
CDR3 DNA: TGTGCCAGTAGTATAGCCGAGAACACTGAAGCTTTCTTT
CDR3 protein: CASSIAENTEAFF

V gene: TRBV5-4
J gene: TRBJ2-7
D gene: NA
clone size: NA
CDR3 DNA: TGTGCCAGCAGCTCCGGTTTCGCTGCCTCAGGAGAGCAGTACTTC
CDR3 protein: CASSSGFAASGEQYF

V gene: TRBV7-7
J gene: TRBJ2-2
D gene: NA
clone size: NA
CDR3 DNA: TGTGCCAGCAGCTCCACCTTGGGGGAGTTCGGGGAGCTGTTTTTT
CDR3 protein: CASSSTLGEFGELFF

V gene: TRBV5-4
J gene: TRBJ1-3
D gene: TRBD1
clone size: few
CDR3 DNA: TGTGCCAGCAGCGGAGGGGACAGGGGAAACACCATATATTTT
CDR3 protein: CASSGGDRGNTIYF

V gene: TRBV7-2
J gene: TRBJ1-2
D gene: NA
clone size: NA
CDR3 DNA: TGTGCCAGCAGCTTAGGGACACAGGTTTACTATGGCTACACCTTC
CDR3 protein: CASSLGTQVYYGYTF

V gene: TRBV5-1
J gene: TRBJ2-7
D gene: NA
clone size: NA
CDR3 DNA: TGCGCCAGCAGCTTTGGGTACGAGCAGTACTTC
CDR3 protein: CASSFGYEQYF